These 21 T cell receptor beta chains originate from one sample sequenced in a study of blood T cell repertoires in COVID-19. Method: immunoSEQ multiplex PCR; TCRdb's copy keeps in-frame clones and lacks some. The sample lists about 160,000 clones; more than 75% were seen once. The sample taken for sequencing was peripheral blood. The receptors stem from an older woman with COVID-19, enrolled during active disease.

The chain uses TRBV18 and TRBJ1-2; TRBD1 aligns across 10 bases. This CDR3 has 15 amino acids. Germline CDR1 KGHSH, CDR2 LQKENI. The ends lost 2 bases at V and 4 bases at J; junction bases unmatched: 4. The CDR3 is CASSPMGQGTYGYTF. Written as DNA, the CDR3 is TGTGCCAGCTCACCAATGGGACAGGGGACCTATGGCTACACCTTC.

The genes are TRBV19 and TRBJ2-3; 10 positions match TRBD2. The CDR3 spans 15 residues. J gave up 2 bases and V 9 bases, and 8 bases lay outside the gene matches. Germline CDR1 LNHDA, CDR2 SQIVND (reference sequence). Here the CDR3 DNA reads TGTGCCAGCAACCTCCTAGCGGGGGACACAGATACGCAGTATTTT. It codes for CASNLLAGDTDTQYF.

The chain has TRBV7-2 and TRBJ2-2; no reliable D call. This CDR3 is 15 amino acids long. Deletions cut 1 base from V and 7 bases from J, with 13 bases between. Per germline, CDR1 SGHTA and CDR2 FQGNSA. The CDR3 coding sequence is TGTGCCAGCAGCTTAGGACAACTGAAGGTCGGGGAGCTGTTTTTT. It is translated as CASSLGQLKVGELFF.

The chain uses TRBV5-1 and TRBJ2-7; 7 positions agree with TRBD1. CDR1 is SGHRS, CDR2 YFSETQ, per germline. The trim removed 4 bases at V and 2 bases at J, leaving 9 bases unmatched. The CDR3 contains 15 residues. The CDR3 reads CASSAAAGGTYEQYF. The CDR3, as DNA: TGCGCCAGCAGCGCCGCGGCAGGGGGTACCTACGAGCAGTACTTC.

The chain couples TRBV5-1 to TRBJ2-2; 9 bases are a match to TRBD1. In germline, CDR1 is SGHRS, CDR2 YFSETQ. This CDR3 has 15 amino acids. V lost 0 bases, J lost 6 bases, and 3 bases stayed unmatched. CDR3: CASSLDRGPPGELFF. The CDR3 bases are TGCGCCAGCAGCTTGGACAGGGGGCCACCCGGGGAGCTGTTTTTT.

DNA of the CDR3: TGTGCCAGCTCACGAGGGGGCGGAGATACGCAGTATTTT. This encodes CASSRGGGDTQYF. The rearrangement joins TRBV18 to TRBJ2-3; 7 bases align to TRBD1. CDR1 KGHSH and CDR2 LQKENI come from the germline V gene. The CDR3 sequence is 13 residues long. V lost 4 bases to trimming and J lost 5 bases; unmatched junction nucleotides: 3.

V gene TRBV5-1 combines with J gene TRBJ2-5; tentatively, D is TRBD2 (6 bases). The J call may be in error: the DNA end matches TRBJ2-7 better. Germline CDR1 is SGHRS and CDR2 is YFSETQ. The CDR3 loop spans 15 amino acids. The CDR3 spells CASSLAGGISYEQYF. CDR3 nucleotide sequence: TGCGCCAGCAGCTTGGCCGGAGGGATCTCCTACGAGCAGTACTTC.

The V gene is TRBV5-1, the J gene TRBJ2-7; 9 nucleotides line up with TRBD1. The CDR3 consists of 15 residues. Germline V gene sequence: CDR1 SGHRS, CDR2 YFSETQ. V trimming: 0 bases; J trimming: 5 bases; junction bases outside the gene matches: 6. The CDR3 bases are TGCGCCAGCAGCTTGGAACCGGGACAGGGTCACGAGCAGTACTTC. It translates to CASSLEPGQGHEQYF. Variable domain in full (rest from reference TRBV5-1 and TRBJ2-7): KAGVTQTPRYLIKTRGQQVTLSCSPISGHRSVSWYQQTPGQGLQFLFEYFSETQRNKGNFPGRFSGRQFSNSRSEMNVSTLELGDSALYLCASSLEPGQGHEQYFGPGTRLTVT.

This clone is a singleton in its sample. The V call is TRBV18, the J call TRBJ1-2; 7 nucleotides match TRBD1. Unmatched junction bases numbered 3, after V lost 4 bases and J lost 7 bases. This CDR3 is 12 amino acids long. The germline V gene has CDR1 KGHSH and CDR2 LQKENI. CDR3 nucleotide sequence: TGTGCCAGCTCACGGCGGGACAGTGGCTACACCTTC. Translating gives CASSRRDSGYTF.

V gene TRBV7-8 combines with J gene TRBJ2-4; perhaps TRBD1 as D (5 bases). With 2 bases removed from V and 2 bases from J, the gap between germline ends came to 10 bases. Per germline, CDR1 SGHVS and CDR2 FQNEAQ. The CDR3 is 15 amino acids. CDR3 protein: CASSLKPGTKNIQYF. The DNA for the CDR3 is TGTGCCAGCAGCTTAAAACCAGGGACCAAAAACATTCAGTACTTC.

The DNA of the CDR3 is TGTGCCAGCAGCGTTCGTTTCGAGTCCTACGAGCAGTACTTC. This codes for CASSVRFESYEQYF. The J gene is TRBJ2-7, the V gene TRBV9; no clear D. From germline, CDR1 is SGDLS and CDR2 YYNGEE. The length of the CDR3 is 14 residues. Deletions cut 2 bases from V and 1 base from J, with 10 bases between.

This rearrangement joins TRBV28 to TRBJ1-2; TRBD1 agrees at 7 bases. Losses at the gene ends were 5 bases for V and 5 bases for J; bases not matched to a gene: 11. CDR1 and CDR2 from the germline V gene are MDHEN and SYDVKM. The CDR3 consists of 15 residues. CDR3 DNA sequence: TGTGCCAGCAGTCGAATGACAGGGCCCCTGTATGGCTACACCTTC. Residues: CASSRMTGPLYGYTF.

The chain recombines TRBV3-1 (or the pseudogene TRBV3-2) with TRBJ1-6; weak D call: TRBD1 (5 bases). The V gene's germline CDR1 is LGHDT and CDR2 YNNKEL (reference sequence). This CDR3 has 14 residues. Trimming stripped 5 bases from V and 8 bases from J, with 13 bases between. CDR3 residues: CASSFRRGDSPLHF. The CDR3 DNA follows: TGTGCCAGCAGCTTCAGACGGGGGGATTCACCCCTCCACTTT.

The genes are TRBV18 and TRBJ2-4; 9 bases map to TRBD1. The CDR3 runs 16 residues. The ends lost 2 bases at V and 9 bases at J; junction bases unmatched: 11. The V gene's germline CDR1 is KGHSH and CDR2 LQKENI. CDR3 region: CASSPNLGQGHAIQYF. CDR3 coding DNA: TGTGCCAGCTCACCAAATTTGGGACAGGGTCACGCCATTCAGTACTTC.

This chain connects TRBV7-9 to TRBJ1-1; D is perhaps TRBD1 (6 bases). The CDR3 consists of 13 residues. Germline CDR1 reads SEHNR; CDR2 reads FQNEAQ (reference sequence). Trimming left V 5 bases short and J 3 bases short, with 10 bases between. CDR3 protein: CASSIGQHTEAFF. The CDR3 nucleotides are TGTGCCAGCAGCATCGGACAGCACACTGAAGCTTTCTTT. Combining the CDR3 with reference TRBV7-9 and TRBJ1-1 gives the whole variable domain DTGVSQNPRHKITKRGQNVTFRCDPISEHNRLYWYRQTLGQGPEFLTYFQNEAQLEKSRLLSDRFSAERPKGSFSTLEIQRTEQGDSAMYLCASSIGQHTEAFFGQGTRLTVV.

The sample holds a few counts of this clone. The V gene is TRBV6-4, the J gene TRBJ2-1; D might be TRBD2 (6 bases). CDR3 length: 18 residues. Germline V lookup: CDR1 MRHNA, CDR2 SNTAGT. Trimming left V 4 bases short and J 0 bases short, with 19 bases between. CDR3 loop: CASSALAGRISSYNEQFF. CDR3 coding DNA: TGTGCCAGCAGTGCCCTCGCGGGGCGGATCAGCTCCTACAATGAGCAGTTCTTC.

This clone was recorded a few times. Additional DNA sequences in this sample encode the identical CDR3. The gene calls are TRBV12-3 or TRBV12-4 and TRBJ2-7; tentative D call: TRBD2 (5 bases). CDR3 length: 12 residues. Trimming removed 3 bases from V and 3 bases from J, with 6 bases in between. CDR3 coding DNA: TGTGCCAGCAGTTTCCGGGACTACGAGCAGTACTTC. Translated, it gives CASSFRDYEQYF.

This clone came up once. V usage is TRBV14 and J usage is TRBJ2-3; D gene ambiguous. Trimming removed 4 bases from V and 2 bases from J, with 10 bases in between. The CDR3 covers 14 residues. Germline V lookup: CDR1 SGHDN, CDR2 FVKESK. CDR3 DNA sequence: TGTGCCAGCAGCCGACAAATTTACACAGATACGCAGTATTTT. Its translation: CASSRQIYTDTQYF.

DNA of the CDR3: TGTGCCAGCAGCTTAGAACAGTACCAAGAGACCCAGTACTTC. This translates into CASSLEQYQETQYF. The genes are TRBV7-9 and TRBJ2-5; D not certain. The germline CDR1 and CDR2 sequences are SEHNR and FQNEAQ (reference sequence). Trimming took off 1 base at V and 0 bases at J, with 6 bases between the two ends. The CDR3 runs to 14 residues.

The rearrangement uses TRBV11-3 and TRBJ2-1; TRBD2 matches 10 bases. CDR3 size: 17 residues. Losses at the gene ends were 0 bases for V and 2 bases for J; bases not matched to a gene: 4. Germline V lookup: CDR1 SGHNT, CDR2 YENEEA. The CDR3 spells CASSLDVAGGPYNEQFF. In nucleotides, the CDR3 is TGTGCCAGCAGCTTAGATGTAGCGGGGGGACCCTACAATGAGCAGTTCTTC. Based on the CDR3 plus reference TRBV11-3 and TRBJ2-1, the full variable domain is EAGVVQSPRYKIIEKKQPVAFWCNPISGHNTLYWYLQNLGQGPELLIRYENEEAVDDSQLPKDRFSAERLKGVDSTLKIQPAELGDSAVYLCASSLDVAGGPYNEQFFGPGTRLTVL.

This sequence joins TRBV6-5 and TRBJ2-7; possible D gene TRBD1, 5 bases. Looked up from germline, CDR1 is MNHEY and CDR2 is SVGAGI. There are 14 residues in the CDR3. The V end was cut by 0 bases, the J end by 5 bases, with 11 bases between. CDR3 in amino acids: CASSYSGRANEQYF. CDR3 nucleotides: TGTGCCAGCAGTTACTCAGGCAGGGCTAACGAGCAGTACTTC.